This T cell receptor beta chain was captured in a study of blood T cell repertoires in COVID-19. Study information: The United States, Italy and Spain were the sources of the acute and convalescent COVID-19 samples.

As originally analysed: Scientists estimated how many nucleated cells there were by amplifying reference gene primers. Some clones are missing from TCRdb's copy, which holds only in-frame ones; the method was immunoSEQ multiplex PCR. Clone size and V and J calls were adopted from that table, with D and trimming inferred from the DNA. Of about 530,000 clones listed, around nine tenths are singletons. Seattle participants joined during active infection and were tracked over time. Germline V gene sequence: CDR1 SGHNT, CDR2 YYREEE (reference sequence). The CDR3 sequence is 14 residues long. V lost 4 bases to trimming and J lost 5 bases; unmatched junction nucleotides: 8.

The receptor was derived from a woman between 45 and 65 years old with COVID-19, enrolled during active disease. This chain connects TRBV5-4 to TRBJ1-2; 7 bases line up with TRBD1. Sequencing was done on a sample of peripheral blood. The CDR3 loop is CASSPWDSVYGYTF. The CDR3, as DNA: TGTGCCAGCAGCCCCTGGGACAGCGTTTATGGCTACACCTTC.